Here is one T cell receptor beta chain with its context. Its antigen is currently unknown. This entry comes from a study of OX40 agonist ivuxolimab in advanced cancers. Study-wide points: Some nonresponders additionally presented with little normalized T-cell clonal expansion.

Any history of autoimmune disease or systemic immunosuppression disqualified patients. Sequencing used immunoSEQ multiplex PCR; TCRdb keeps in-frame clones, though not all of them. This table has just over 60,000 clones, about 91% appearing once. The source was CD4+ or CD8+ T cells sorted from blood, collected in a trial of the OX40 agonist ivuxolimab. The source is an adult with an advanced solid tumor such as melanoma, head and neck, liver or kidney cancer.

This CDR3 reads CASSQETVIGELFF. CDR3 coding DNA: TGCGCCAGCAGCCAAGAGACAGTCATCGGGGAGCTGTTTTTT. The genes are TRBV4-3 and TRBJ2-2; possible D gene TRBD1, 5 bases. V was pared by 0 bases and J by 7 bases, with 9 bases between. The CDR3 extends over 14 amino acids. Germline CDR1 and CDR2: LGHNA and YSLEER.